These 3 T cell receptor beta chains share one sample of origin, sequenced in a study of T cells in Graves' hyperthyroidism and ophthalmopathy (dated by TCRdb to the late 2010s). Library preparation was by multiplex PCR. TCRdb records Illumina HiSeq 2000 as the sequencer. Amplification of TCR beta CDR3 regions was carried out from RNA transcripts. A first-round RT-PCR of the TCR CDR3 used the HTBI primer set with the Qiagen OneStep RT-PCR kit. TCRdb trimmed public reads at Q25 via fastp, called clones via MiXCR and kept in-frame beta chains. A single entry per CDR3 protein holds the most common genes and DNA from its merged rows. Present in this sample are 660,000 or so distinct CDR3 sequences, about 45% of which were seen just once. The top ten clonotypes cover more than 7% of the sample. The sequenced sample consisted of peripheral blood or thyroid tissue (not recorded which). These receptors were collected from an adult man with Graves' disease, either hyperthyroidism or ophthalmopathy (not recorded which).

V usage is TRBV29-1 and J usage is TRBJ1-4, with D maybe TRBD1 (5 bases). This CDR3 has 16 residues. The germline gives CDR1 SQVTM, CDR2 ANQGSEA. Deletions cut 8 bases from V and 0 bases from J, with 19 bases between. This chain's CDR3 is CSLSPHTGATNEKLFF. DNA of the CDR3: TGCAGCTTGTCCCCCCACACAGGTGCAACTAATGAAAAACTGTTTTTT. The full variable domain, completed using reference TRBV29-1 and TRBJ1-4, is SAVISQKPSRDICQRGTSLTIQCQVDSQVTMMFWYRQQPGQSLTLIATANQGSEATYESGFVIDKFPISRPNLTFSTLTVSNMSPEDSSIYLCSLSPHTGATNEKLFFGSGTQLSVL.

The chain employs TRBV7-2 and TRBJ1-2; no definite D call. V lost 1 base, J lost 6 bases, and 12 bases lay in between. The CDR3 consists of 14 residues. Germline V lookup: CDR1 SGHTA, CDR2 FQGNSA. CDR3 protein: CASSLDWHSNGYTF. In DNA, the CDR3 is TGTGCCAGCAGCTTAGATTGGCACTCTAATGGCTACACCTTC.

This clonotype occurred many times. CDR3 nucleotides: TGTGCCAGCAGTGAAGGAATGGGGGCCAACGTCCTGACTTTC. Translation: CASSEGMGANVLTF. The V call is TRBV25-1, the J call TRBJ2-6; D gene unclear. The germline V gene encodes CDR1 MGHDK and CDR2 SYGVNS. The ends were cut back, 2 bases at V and 4 bases at J, with 6 bases in the middle. CDR3 length: 14 residues.